This entry features one TCR beta chain sequence. The antigen is undetermined. The CDR3 is 13 amino acids. Trimming took off 0 bases at V and 6 bases at J, with 8 bases between the two ends. The germline V gene has CDR1 DFQATT and CDR2 SNEGSKA (reference sequence). The data belong to a study of identical twins. Regarding the study as a whole: Out-of-frame TCR alpha sharing observed in monozygotic twins exceeded model estimates. Low generation-probability sequences were in excess among twin-shared out-of-frame alpha sequences.

Template switching added a universal primer site, and cDNA bore unique molecular identifiers. TCRdb independently ran MiXCR on the 5' RACE reads; one entry per CDR3 protein. The sample holds some 560,000 distinct CDR3 sequences; roughly 9.5% are singletons and the top ten take roughly 3.2%. These same records also appear under a second study, on yellow fever vaccine responses in identical twins. That source notes: Reportedly, twins' vaccine T cell responses looked partly convergent and partly personalized.

Input material: PBMCs. V usage is TRBV20-1 and J usage is TRBJ2-2, with D uncertain. This sequence originates from a woman between 18 and 29 years old in good health. The CDR3 reads CSARDSEAGELFF. For the CDR3, the DNA is TGCAGTGCTAGAGATTCCGAGGCCGGGGAGCTGTTTTTT.